This TCR beta chain was sequenced for a study of Graves' ophthalmopathy and Graves' hyperthyroidism. Study-level findings and limits: Detection in blood was also observed for most expanded thyroid clonotypes above 0.001 frequency.

The CDR3 is made up of 16 amino acids. V was pared by 4 bases and J by 9 bases, with 22 bases between. CDR1 and CDR2 from the germline V gene are SGHAT and FQNNGV. Note on this clonotype: Its antigen is not identified.

Using RNA transcripts, the TCR beta CDR3 regions were amplified. A first-round RT-PCR used HTBI primers, followed by a second-round multiplex PCR. From the multiplex PCR reads, TCRdb called clonotypes with MiXCR, one entry per CDR3 protein. The sample records about 400,000 distinct CDR3 sequences, around 19% being singletons. Fresh peripheral blood (around 9.7 ml) yielded the PBMCs. V and J are TRBV11-2 and TRBJ1-5; unclear D gene. This clonotype originated in a woman under 30 with Graves' ophthalmopathy. The sequencing sample was made of peripheral blood. The CDR3 reads CASSYTSGKSIRPQHF. The CDR3 DNA reads TGTGCCAGCAGCTATACCTCCGGGAAGTCGATAAGGCCCCAGCATTTT. Using reference TRBV11-2 and TRBJ1-5 for the parts outside the CDR3, the full variable domain is EAGVAQSPRYKIIEKRQSVAFWCNPISGHATLYWYQQILGQGPKLLIQFQNNGVVDDSQLPKDRFSAERLKGVDSTLKIQPAKLEDSAVYLCASSYTSGKSIRPQHFGDGTRLSIL.